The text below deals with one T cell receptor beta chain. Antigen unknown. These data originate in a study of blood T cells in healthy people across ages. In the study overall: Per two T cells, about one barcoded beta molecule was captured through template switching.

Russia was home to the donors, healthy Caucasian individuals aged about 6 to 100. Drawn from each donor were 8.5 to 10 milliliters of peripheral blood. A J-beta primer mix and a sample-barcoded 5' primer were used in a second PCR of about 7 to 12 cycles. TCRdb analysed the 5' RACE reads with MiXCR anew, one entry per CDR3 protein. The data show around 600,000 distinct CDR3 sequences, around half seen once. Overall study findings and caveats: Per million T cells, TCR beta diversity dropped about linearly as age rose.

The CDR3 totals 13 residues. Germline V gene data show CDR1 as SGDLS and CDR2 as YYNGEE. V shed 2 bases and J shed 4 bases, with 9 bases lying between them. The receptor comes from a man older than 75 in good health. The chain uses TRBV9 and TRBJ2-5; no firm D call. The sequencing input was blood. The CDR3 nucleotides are TGTGCCAGCAGCGTCGGGCTTCGAGAGACCCAGTACTTC. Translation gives CASSVGLRETQYF.